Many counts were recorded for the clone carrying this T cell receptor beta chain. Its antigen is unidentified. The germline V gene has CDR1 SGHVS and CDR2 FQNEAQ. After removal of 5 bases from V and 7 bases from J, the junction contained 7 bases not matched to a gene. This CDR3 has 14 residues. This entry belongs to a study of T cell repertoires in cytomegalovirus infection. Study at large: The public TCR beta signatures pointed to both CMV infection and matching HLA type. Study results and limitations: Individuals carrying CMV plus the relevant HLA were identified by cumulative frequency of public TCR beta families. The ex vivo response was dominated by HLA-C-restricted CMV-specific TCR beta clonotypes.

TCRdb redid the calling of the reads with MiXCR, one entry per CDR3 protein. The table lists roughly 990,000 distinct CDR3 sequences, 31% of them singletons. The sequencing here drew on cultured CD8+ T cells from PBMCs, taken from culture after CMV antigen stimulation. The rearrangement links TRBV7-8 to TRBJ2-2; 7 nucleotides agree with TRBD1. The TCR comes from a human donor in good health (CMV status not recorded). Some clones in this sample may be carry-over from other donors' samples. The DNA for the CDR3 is TGTGCCAGCAGCCCGTCAGGGGGTTTCGGGGAGCTGTTTTTT. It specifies CASSPSGGFGELFF.